The clone carrying this T cell receptor (beta chain) was observed at least ten times. Its antigen is still unknown. This record comes from a study of T cells after yellow fever vaccination. Findings of the study overall: The presence of abundant clonotypes contaminating from the bulk population was possible in FACS-sorted repertoires.

The authors made TCR cDNA by 5'RACE template switching, adding a universal primer site and UMIs. One entry per CDR3 protein results from TCRdb running MiXCR on the 5' RACE reads. The top ten hold roughly a fifth of the sample, which has 200,000 to 300,000 distinct CDR3 sequences, approximately 3.5% seen once. The starting material was PBMCs, obtained 15 days after the yellow fever booster vaccination. The origin of this receptor is a man in his late teens or twenties who received the YFV17D yellow fever vaccine.

The CDR3: CASSSRYSTDTQYF. DNA for the CDR3: TGTGCCAGCAGCTCTCGCTACAGCACAGATACGCAGTATTTT. The chain recombines TRBV7-2 with TRBJ2-3; no clear D gene. Germline CDR1 and CDR2: SGHTA and FQGNSA. Trimming removed 4 bases from V and 0 bases from J, with 8 bases in between. This CDR3 spans 14 amino acids. Together with reference TRBV7-2 and TRBJ2-3, the CDR3 gives the full variable domain: GAGVSQSPSNKVTEKGKDVELRCDPISGHTALYWYRQSLGQGLEFLIYFQGNSAPDKSGLPSDRFSAERTGGSVSTLTIQRTQQEDSAVYLCASSSRYSTDTQYFGPGTRLTVL.